This T cell receptor beta chain appears in the sequencing data of a study of cytomegalovirus exposure and HLA in healthy donors. Study-wide results and caveats: Segments of the TCR beta V type were, in most cases, productive about 87% or about 30% of the time in an earlier analysis.

In regard to this clone: What it binds is unknown.

60 Vbeta and 13 Jbeta primers were used in PCR. Sequenced by immunoSEQ multiplex PCR; TCRdb stores in-frame clones only, minus some. The repertoire holds some 130,000 clones, with roughly 80% as singletons. With V trimmed by 7 bases and J by 5 bases, 15 bases remained unmatched. The CDR3 contains 16 residues. The germline gives CDR1 SQVTM, CDR2 ANQGSEA. J is TRBJ2-5 and V is TRBV29-1, with 11 nucleotides matching TRBD2. The sample taken for sequencing was PBMCs. The TCR was taken from a woman in her sixties or seventies in good health and CMV-seronegative. In nucleotides, the CDR3 is TGCAGCGCCGAGGGTCTAGCGGGGGGTTGGGATGAGACCCAGTACTTC. Its protein product is CSAEGLAGGWDETQYF.